The 18 T cell receptor beta chains given below trace back to one sample, sequenced in a study of cytomegalovirus exposure and HLA in healthy donors. The PCR used 60 Vbeta and 13 Jbeta primers. The repertoire was sequenced with immunoSEQ multiplex PCR; TCRdb's copy has only in-frame clones and lacks some. The sample consists of 110,000 to 150,000 clones, around 75% of them appearing once. Sequencing input: PBMCs. The receptors originated from a woman between 40 and 50 years old in good health and CMV-seronegative.

This chain joins TRBV11-2 and TRBJ2-3; 13 bases align to TRBD2. Germline V gene data show CDR1 as SGHAT and CDR2 as FQNNGV. CDR3 length: 16 amino acids. J lost 2 bases, V lost 4 bases, and 3 bases had no gene match. The CDR3 nucleotides are TGTGCCAGCAGCTGGACTAGCGGGAGCCTCACAGATACGCAGTATTTT. It translates to CASSWTSGSLTDTQYF.

J is TRBJ2-5 and V is TRBV11-2; 8 bases align to TRBD1. J gave up 4 bases and V 1 base, and 11 bases lay outside the gene matches. From germline, CDR1 is SGHAT and CDR2 FQNNGV. The CDR3 contains 17 residues. The CDR3 protein is CASSLGRTGTFRETQYF. The CDR3 DNA is TGTGCCAGCAGCTTAGGGAGGACAGGGACCTTCAGAGAGACCCAGTACTTC.

The chain uses TRBV6-5 and TRBJ2-7; D perhaps matches TRBD1 (5 bases). The CDR3 is 13 amino acids. From germline, CDR1 is MNHEY and CDR2 SVGAGI. V dropped 7 bases and J dropped 3 bases, with 13 bases sitting between them. CDR3 DNA: TGTGCCAGCAATCGTGGCAGGGACTACGAGCAGTACTTC. This sequence encodes CASNRGRDYEQYF.

The rearrangement uses TRBV5-1 and TRBJ2-6; no firm D call. V was pared by 3 bases and J by 0 bases, with 16 bases between. Germline V gene sequence: CDR1 SGHRS, CDR2 YFSETQ. CDR3 length: 18 amino acids. The CDR3 DNA sequence: TGCGCCAGCAGCTCTTCTACCTCTTCCTACTCTGGGGCCAACGTCCTGACTTTC. Translating it yields CASSSSTSSYSGANVLTF.

The chain joins TRBV5-1 to TRBJ2-5, with TRBD2 matching 13 bases. The closer fit of TRBJ2-7 to the DNA end suggests the J call may be wrong. Germline V gene sequence: CDR1 SGHRS, CDR2 YFSETQ. The CDR3 runs 15 residues. CDR3 coding DNA: TGCGCCAGCAGCAGATGGACTAGCGGGGGAAACGAGCAGTACTTC. This gives the protein CASSRWTSGGNEQYF.

The chain links TRBV7-8 to TRBJ2-5; 7 bases align to TRBD1. Losses at the gene ends were 0 bases for V and 5 bases for J; bases not matched to a gene: 6. The CDR3 has 15 residues. CDR1 SGHVS and CDR2 FQNEAQ come from the germline V gene. The CDR3 DNA reads as TGTGCCAGCAGCTTAGCCAGACAGGGTGGGGAGACCCAGTACTTC. It translates to CASSLARQGGETQYF.

This chain connects TRBV5-6 to TRBJ2-7; TRBD2 is a possible D gene (5 bases). The CDR3 consists of 11 residues. Germline lookup yields CDR1 SGHDT and CDR2 YYEEEE. Trimming shortened V by 4 bases and J by 6 bases, and 8 bases separated the two germline ends. CDR3: CASSIGGEQYF. Written as DNA, the CDR3 is TGTGCCAGCAGCATTGGAGGCGAGCAGTACTTC.

The genes are TRBV30 and TRBJ2-1, with D possibly being TRBD2 (5 bases). Germline V gene lookup returns CDR1 GTSNPN and CDR2 SVGIG (reference sequence). The CDR3 contains 11 residues. The ends were cut back, 1 base at V and 12 bases at J, with 10 bases in the middle. DNA for the CDR3: TGTGCCTGGAGTGGGGGAGTGGGGCAGTTCTTC. Translation: CAWSGGVGQFF. Filled out from reference TRBV30 and TRBJ2-1, the complete variable domain reads SQTIHQWPATLVQPVGSPLSLECTVEGTSNPNLYWYRQAAGRGLQLLFYSVGIGQISSEVPQNLSASRPQDRQFILSSKKLLLSDSGFYLCAWSGGVGQFFGPGTRLTVL.

V gene TRBV5-1 combines with J gene TRBJ2-7; D gene uncertain. From germline, CDR1 is SGHRS and CDR2 YFSETQ. Trimming left V 0 bases short and J 6 bases short, with 4 bases between. CDR3 size: 11 residues. The chain's CDR3 is CASSLAGEQYF. The CDR3, as DNA: TGCGCCAGCAGCTTGGCCGGCGAGCAGTACTTC.

V usage is TRBV5-4 and J usage is TRBJ1-1; 7 nucleotides line up with TRBD1. The CDR3 covers 13 residues. Germline V CDR1 and CDR2: SGHNT, YYREEE (reference sequence). V shed 3 bases, J shed 4 bases, and the junction held 3 bases outside the gene matches. CDR3 region: CASSSTGVTEAFF. In DNA form, the CDR3 reads TGTGCCAGCAGCTCAACAGGGGTCACTGAAGCTTTCTTT.

The chain is built from TRBV7-6 and TRBJ2-3; maybe TRBD1 (5 bases). V shed 1 base and J shed 5 bases, with 7 bases lying between them. There are 13 residues in the CDR3. Germline loops: CDR1 SGHVS, CDR2 FNYEAQ. Here the CDR3 DNA reads TGTGCCAGCAGCTTAGTGGACATAGATACGCAGTATTTT. Its translation: CASSLVDIDTQYF.

The chain joins TRBV9 to TRBJ2-5, with D tentatively TRBD2 (7 bases). Germline V CDR1 and CDR2: SGDLS, YYNGEE. This CDR3 is built from 17 residues. Trimming left V 0 bases short and J 5 bases short, with 20 bases between. CDR3 in amino acids: CASSVGVLAGAGETQYF. The CDR3 DNA is TGTGCCAGCAGCGTAGGGGTTTTGGCGGGGGCAGGGGAGACCCAGTACTTC.

This clone was found a few times. V gene TRBV7-9 combines with J gene TRBJ1-1; D is uncertain. This CDR3 is 11 amino acids long. V gave up 5 bases and J gave up 4 bases, with 5 bases separating them. The germline V gene encodes CDR1 SEHNR and CDR2 FQNEAQ (reference sequence). The CDR3 DNA reads as TGTGCCAGCAGCCCCGGCACTGAAGCTTTCTTT. Translating it yields CASSPGTEAFF.

The gene calls are TRBV5-1 and TRBJ2-3, with TRBD2 matching 7 bases. V shed 0 bases and J 6 bases; nucleotides not matched to a gene: 7. The CDR3 consists of 15 residues. The germline V gene encodes CDR1 SGHRS and CDR2 YFSETQ. The CDR3 loop reads CASSLGGQGGDTQYF. As DNA, the CDR3 is TGCGCCAGCAGCTTGGGGGGTCAGGGAGGGGATACGCAGTATTTT.

The chain combines TRBV5-1 with TRBJ2-3, with D possibly matching TRBD1 (7 bases). The germline gives CDR1 SGHRS, CDR2 YFSETQ. V was shortened by 0 bases and J by 2 bases, with 13 bases between the two germline ends. The CDR3 length is 16 residues. CDR3 DNA: TGCGCCAGCAGCTTGGAAAACAGGGGACTCACAGATACGCAGTATTTT. It encodes CASSLENRGLTDTQYF.

The gene calls are TRBV7-9 and TRBJ2-5; 10 bases align to TRBD1. Germline trimming cut 3 bases from V and 2 bases from J; bases unmatched to any gene: 3. Germline lookup yields CDR1 SEHNR and CDR2 FQNEAQ (reference sequence). The CDR3 has 15 residues. In DNA form, the CDR3 reads TGTGCCAGCAGCTTGGGACAGGGGAGACAAGAGACCCAGTACTTC. Translation: CASSLGQGRQETQYF.

CDR3 residues: CASSGLIYRGSGANVLTF. CDR3 in DNA: TGCGCCAGCAGCGGCCTAATTTACCGAGGCTCTGGGGCCAACGTCCTGACTTTC. The V call is TRBV5-1, the J call TRBJ2-6, with D hard to call. The CDR3 is made up of 18 amino acids. V lost 4 bases, J lost 0 bases, and 17 bases lay in between. Germline values: CDR1 SGHRS, CDR2 YFSETQ.

Here the CDR3 DNA reads TGTGCCAGCAGAACACAGGGATACTATGGCTACACCTTC. Translation gives CASRTQGYYGYTF. The chain combines TRBV27 with TRBJ1-2, with D possibly being TRBD1 (6 bases). From germline, CDR1 is MNHEY and CDR2 SMNVEV (reference sequence). CDR3 length: 13 residues. The germline V and J ends were trimmed by 6 bases and 3 bases, with 11 bases remaining between them.